This T cell receptor (beta chain) derives from a study of early T cells in non-severe SARS-CoV-2 infection. Study-level points and caveats: Clonotype matching in VDJdb favored anti-spike CD8 responses and did not capture private and CD4 specificities.

As part of library construction, unique molecular identifiers were attached to individual cDNA molecules. TCRdb passed the 5' RACE reads through MiXCR, listing each CDR3 protein once. Of about 77,000 distinct CDR3 sequences listed, roughly 9.6% are singletons. V lost 3 bases to trimming and J lost 3 bases, with 11 bases between them. This CDR3 spans 14 amino acids. CDR1 is SEHNR, CDR2 FQNEAQ, per germline (reference sequence). This clonotype was observed at least ten times. As yet, its antigen is unknown. The sequencing input was whole blood. V gene TRBV7-9 combines with J gene TRBJ1-1, with a weak D call TRBD1 (6 bases). The clonotype comes from an adult who was a healthcare worker with PCR-confirmed SARS-CoV-2 infection or an uninfected control (not recorded which). The CDR3 coding sequence is TGTGCCAGCAGCTTTGGGCAGGGGTACACTGAAGCTTTCTTT. Protein sequence: CASSFGQGYTEAFF.